This T cell receptor (beta chain) was sequenced for a study of high-grade serous ovarian cancer treatment subgroups (dated by TCRdb to about 2021). Study-level background: Sequencing yielded a mean of approximately 15,000 reads and 7,494 unique TCR beta rearrangements per sample. The 30-patient cohort included around 10 patients with no residual disease after primary surgery (R0), around 10 excellent NACT responders, and around 10 poor NACT responders. The study profiled TCR beta repertoires in high-grade serous ovarian cancer patients grouped by complete gross resection or neoadjuvant chemotherapy response under a laparoscopic triage algorithm. One primary tumor sample and two metastatic tumor samples were contributed by each patient, so that some 100 samples were obtained in total. The full study reports these points: Spatial information was not captured by bulk tumor TCR sequencing, so insight into HGSC tumor complexity and diversity was limited. Repertoire similarity ranging from roughly 0.11 to 0.85 was observed between tumors from the same patient, whereas almost no similarity was observed between different patients. TCR clonal relatedness showed a positive correlation with neoantigen level and a trend toward positive correlation with copy number variation and mutation load from whole-genome sequencing. The TCR repertoire analyses centered on CDR3, and CDR1 and CDR2 were not analyzed.

High-throughput TCR profiling via ImmunoSEQ was performed on the 90 or so tumor samples. As for the original processing: The repertoire diversity metrics included richness (unique productive sequences), clonality, evenness and relatedness, and the Bhattacharyya coefficient was used to measure similarity between samples. In a sensitivity analysis, TCRs with fewer than two reads were excluded, and consistent conclusions were obtained. In TCRdb, the immuneACCESS table is reduced to in-frame sequences with V and J assigned. These tables do not hold every clone; where another copy was compared, an unresolved V gene accounts for under half, and the others remain unexplained. The V and J calls and the clone size are those of that table, but D and trimming were determined from the DNA. Across this sample there are a few thousand clones, with 66% seen only once. The ten largest clonotypes hold 12% to 15% of the sample.

For CDR1 and CDR2, the germline V gene lists SGHRS and YFSETQ. Its CDR3 holds 13 amino acids, cysteine through phenylalanine. Of all the DNA, just the CDR3 is kept, 39 bases in frame from base 1. V is clipped by 0 bases and J by 7 bases, and the sequence between their germline boundaries is 8 bases long. Collection of tumor samples took place before definitive surgery or chemotherapy. Genomic DNA was extracted by the MD Anderson Biospecimen Extraction Resource, and TCR sequencing was done by the MD Anderson Cancer Genomics Laboratory. About this clone: Its specific antigen is unknown. No per-base quality is available; no much larger clone lies one base away.

The specimen sequenced was tumor tissue. This TCR was recovered from a human donor with high-grade serous ovarian cancer. The chain is assembled from TRBV5-1 and TRBJ2-1; the D gene is not confidently resolved. Here the CDR3 is given as CASSLGPLNEQFF. The nucleotides are TGCGCCAGCAGCTTGGGACCGTTGAATGAGCAGTTCTTC.